The 4 T cell receptor beta chains below come from one sample, sequenced in a study of blood T cell repertoires in COVID-19 (TCRdb year 2020). Library preparation was by the immunoSEQ multiplex PCR assay. TCRdb obtained this table from immuneACCESS and retained in-frame rearrangements with V and J assigned. These tables miss some clones; where compared with another copy, unresolved V genes account for less than half of the shortfall, and the remainder is unexplained. Here the sample has roughly 260,000 clones; approximately 86% occur a single time. The ten largest account for about 6% of the sample. The sequencing sample was made of PBMCs or T cells enriched from blood (not recorded which). The receptors were gathered from a woman between 25 and 40 years old with acute COVID-19.

The chain carries TRBV7-2 and TRBJ2-1; TRBD2 agrees at 8 bases. The germline V gene has CDR1 SGHTA and CDR2 FQGNSA. J gave up 7 bases and V 3 bases, and 8 bases lay outside the gene matches. CDR3 length: 15 amino acids. The CDR3 DNA sequence: TGTGCCAGCAGCTTGCGGGAGGACCCCCGAAATGAGCAGTTCTTC. This translates into CASSLREDPRNEQFF.

The chain recombines TRBV6-5 with TRBJ1-1; 7 bases line up with TRBD1. The V and J ends lost 8 bases and 1 base, in that order; junction bases with no gene match: 10. The CDR3 runs to 15 residues. The germline V gene encodes CDR1 MNHEY and CDR2 SVGAGI. The CDR3 nucleotides are TGTGCCAGCGTAGAATACAGGGGCGCGAACACTGAAGCTTTCTTT. It specifies CASVEYRGANTEAFF.

In DNA form, the CDR3 reads TGTGCCAGCAGCCAGGCGGCGACTAATGAAAAACTGTTTTTT. Its translation: CASSQAATNEKLFF. V usage is TRBV3-1 (or the pseudogene TRBV3-2) and J usage is TRBJ1-4; D remains ambiguous. CDR3 length: 14 amino acids. Deletions cut 3 bases from V and 2 bases from J, with 7 bases between. CDR1 is LGHDT, CDR2 YNNKEL, per germline (reference sequence).

CDR3 bases: TGTGCCAGCAGCCCGACAGGGTTCCAAGCTTTCTTT. Residues: CASSPTGFQAFF. The chain has TRBV7-8 and TRBJ1-1; 7 bases map to TRBD1. Trimming took 5 bases from V and 9 from J; bases not matched to a gene: 6. The CDR3 length is 12 residues. In germline, CDR1 is SGHVS, CDR2 FQNEAQ.